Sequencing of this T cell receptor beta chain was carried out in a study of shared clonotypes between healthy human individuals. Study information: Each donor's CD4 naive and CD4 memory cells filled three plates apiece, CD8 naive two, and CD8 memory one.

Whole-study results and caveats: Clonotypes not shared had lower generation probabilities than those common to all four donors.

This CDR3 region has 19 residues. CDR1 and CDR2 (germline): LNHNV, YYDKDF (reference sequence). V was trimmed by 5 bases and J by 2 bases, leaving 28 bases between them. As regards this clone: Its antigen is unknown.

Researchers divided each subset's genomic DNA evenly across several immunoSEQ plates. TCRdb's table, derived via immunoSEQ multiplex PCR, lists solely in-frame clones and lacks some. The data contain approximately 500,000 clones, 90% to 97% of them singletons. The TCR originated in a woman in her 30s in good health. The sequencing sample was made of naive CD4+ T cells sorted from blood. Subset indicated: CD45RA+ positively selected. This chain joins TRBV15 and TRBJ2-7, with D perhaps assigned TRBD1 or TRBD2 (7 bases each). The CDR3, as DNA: TGTGCCACCAGCCTAGTCGATGGACAGGCCATGGGAGGGACCTACGAGCAGTACTTC. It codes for CATSLVDGQAMGGTYEQYF.